Given below is one T cell receptor beta chain in context. Its antigen is unknown. These data are taken from a study of long-term antiretroviral therapy in people with HIV. Overall study results and limits: Every time point showed a repertoire led by clones expanded before ART. The study lacked data on ART adherence, viral resistance or therapy changes. Blood sampling spanned 2004 to 2017, possibly under older ART regimens.

The assay used was immunoSEQ (version v3.0), run at survey level. Sequencing was intended to reach about 35,000-55,000 T-cell genomes per sample. Here immunoSEQ multiplex PCR was the method, and the copy in TCRdb shows in-frame clones only, minus some. The table includes some 25,000 clones, about 86% detected once. V gave up 1 base and J gave up 4 bases, with 16 bases separating them. The CDR3 covers 16 residues. Germline lookup yields CDR1 MGHRA and CDR2 YSYEKL. This rearrangement joins TRBV4-1 to TRBJ1-2; D uncertain. The receptor comes from a man aged 25-45 years with HIV. The sequences come from unsorted PBMCs, collected 0.7 years before starting antiretroviral therapy. CDR3: CASSQVAGGIGYGYTF. Here the CDR3 DNA reads TGCGCCAGCAGCCAAGTTGCAGGAGGGATCGGCTATGGCTACACCTTC.